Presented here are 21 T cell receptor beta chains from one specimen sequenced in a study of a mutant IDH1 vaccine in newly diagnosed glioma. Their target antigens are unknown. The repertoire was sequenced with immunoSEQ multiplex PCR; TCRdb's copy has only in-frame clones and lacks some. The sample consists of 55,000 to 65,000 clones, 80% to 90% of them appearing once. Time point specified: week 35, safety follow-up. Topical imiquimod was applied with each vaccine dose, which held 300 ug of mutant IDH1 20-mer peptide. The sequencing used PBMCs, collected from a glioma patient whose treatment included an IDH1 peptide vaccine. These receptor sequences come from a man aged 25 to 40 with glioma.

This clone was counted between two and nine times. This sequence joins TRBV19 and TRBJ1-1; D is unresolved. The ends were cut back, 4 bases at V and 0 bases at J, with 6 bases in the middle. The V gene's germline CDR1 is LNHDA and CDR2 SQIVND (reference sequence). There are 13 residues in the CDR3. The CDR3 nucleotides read TGTGCCAGTAGTACAGGAATGAACACTGAAGCTTTCTTT. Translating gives CASSTGMNTEAFF.

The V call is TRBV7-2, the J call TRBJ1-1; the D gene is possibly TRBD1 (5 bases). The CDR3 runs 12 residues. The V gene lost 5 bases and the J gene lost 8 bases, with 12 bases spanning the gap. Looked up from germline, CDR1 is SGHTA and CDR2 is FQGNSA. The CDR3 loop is CASSLTVVEAFF. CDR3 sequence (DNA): TGTGCCAGCAGCCTGACAGTTGTGGAAGCTTTCTTT.

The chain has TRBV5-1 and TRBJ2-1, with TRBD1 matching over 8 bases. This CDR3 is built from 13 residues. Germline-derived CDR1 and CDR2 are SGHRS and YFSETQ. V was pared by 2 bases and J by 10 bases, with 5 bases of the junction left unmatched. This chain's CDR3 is CASSLTGGHEQFF. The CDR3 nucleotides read TGCGCCAGCAGCTTAACAGGGGGGCACGAGCAGTTCTTC.

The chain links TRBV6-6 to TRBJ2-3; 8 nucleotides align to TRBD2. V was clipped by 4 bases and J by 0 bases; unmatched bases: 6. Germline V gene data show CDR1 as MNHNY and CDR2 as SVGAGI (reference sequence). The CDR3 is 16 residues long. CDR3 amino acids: CASSLIAGLSTDTQYF. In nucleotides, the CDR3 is TGTGCCAGCAGTTTAATAGCGGGGTTAAGCACAGATACGCAGTATTTT.

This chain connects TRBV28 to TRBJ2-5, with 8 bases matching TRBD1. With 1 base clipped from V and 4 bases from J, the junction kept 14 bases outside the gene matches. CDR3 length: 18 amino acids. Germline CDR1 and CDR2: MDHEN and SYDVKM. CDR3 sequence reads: CASSLSQDRDITRETQYF. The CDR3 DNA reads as TGTGCCAGCAGTTTATCCCAGGACAGGGACATAACAAGAGAGACCCAGTACTTC.

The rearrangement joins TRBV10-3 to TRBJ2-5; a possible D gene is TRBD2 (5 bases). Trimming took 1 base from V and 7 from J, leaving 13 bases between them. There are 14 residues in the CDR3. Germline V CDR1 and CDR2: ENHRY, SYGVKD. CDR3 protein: CAISELALRGTQYF. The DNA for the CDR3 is TGTGCCATCAGTGAGTTAGCGCTCCGAGGGACCCAGTACTTC.

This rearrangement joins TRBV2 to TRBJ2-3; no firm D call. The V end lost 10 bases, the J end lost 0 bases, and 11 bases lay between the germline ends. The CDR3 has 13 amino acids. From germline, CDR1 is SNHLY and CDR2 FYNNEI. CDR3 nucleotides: TGTGCCAACCAGGACGCGAGCACAGATACGCAGTATTTT. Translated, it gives CANQDASTDTQYF.

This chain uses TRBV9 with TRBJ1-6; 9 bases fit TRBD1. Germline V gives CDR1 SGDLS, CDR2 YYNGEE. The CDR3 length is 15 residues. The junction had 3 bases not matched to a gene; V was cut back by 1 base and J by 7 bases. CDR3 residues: CASSVQTGGNSPLHF. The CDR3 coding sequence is TGTGCCAGCAGCGTACAGACAGGGGGAAATTCACCCCTCCACTTT.

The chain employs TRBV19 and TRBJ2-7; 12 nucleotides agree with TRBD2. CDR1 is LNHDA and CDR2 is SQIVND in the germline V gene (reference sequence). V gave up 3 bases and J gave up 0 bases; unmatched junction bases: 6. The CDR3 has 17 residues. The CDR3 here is CASSMTSGGEISYEQYF. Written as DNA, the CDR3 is TGTGCCAGTAGTATGACTAGCGGGGGCGAAATCTCCTACGAGCAGTACTTC.

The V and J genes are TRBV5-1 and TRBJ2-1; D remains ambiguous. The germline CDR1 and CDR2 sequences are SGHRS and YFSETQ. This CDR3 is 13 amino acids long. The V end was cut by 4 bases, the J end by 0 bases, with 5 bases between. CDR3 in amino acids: CASSRSSYNEQFF. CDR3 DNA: TGCGCCAGCAGCCGGAGCTCCTACAATGAGCAGTTCTTC.

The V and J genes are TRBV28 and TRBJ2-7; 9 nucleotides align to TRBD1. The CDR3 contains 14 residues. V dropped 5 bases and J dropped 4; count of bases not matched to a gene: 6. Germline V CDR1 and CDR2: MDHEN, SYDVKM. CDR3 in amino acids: CASSPGTGWYEQYF. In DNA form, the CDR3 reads TGTGCCAGCAGTCCCGGGACAGGGTGGTACGAGCAGTACTTC.

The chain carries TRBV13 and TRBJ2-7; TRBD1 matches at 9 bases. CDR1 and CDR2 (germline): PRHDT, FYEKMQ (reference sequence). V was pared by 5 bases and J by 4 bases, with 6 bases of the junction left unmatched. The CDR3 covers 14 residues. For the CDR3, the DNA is TGTGCCAGCAGCCCGGGACAGGGTAGGTACGAGCAGTACTTC. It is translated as CASSPGQGRYEQYF.

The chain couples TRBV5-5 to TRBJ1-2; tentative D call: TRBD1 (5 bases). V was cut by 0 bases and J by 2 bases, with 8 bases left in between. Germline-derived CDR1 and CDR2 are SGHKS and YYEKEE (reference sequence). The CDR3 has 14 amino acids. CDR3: CASSLARANYGYTF. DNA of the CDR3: TGTGCCAGCAGCTTGGCCAGGGCGAACTATGGCTACACCTTC.

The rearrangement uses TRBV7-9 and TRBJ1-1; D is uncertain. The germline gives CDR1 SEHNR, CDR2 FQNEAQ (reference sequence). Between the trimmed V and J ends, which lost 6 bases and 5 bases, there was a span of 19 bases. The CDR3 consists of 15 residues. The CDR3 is CASRFLAGVGTEAFF. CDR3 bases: TGTGCCAGCAGGTTCCTGGCCGGGGTAGGGACTGAAGCTTTCTTT. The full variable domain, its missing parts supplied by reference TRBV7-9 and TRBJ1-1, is DTGVSQNPRHKITKRGQNVTFRCDPISEHNRLYWYRQTLGQGPEFLTYFQNEAQLEKSRLLSDRFSAERPKGSFSTLEIQRTEQGDSAMYLCASRFLAGVGTEAFFGQGTRLTVV.

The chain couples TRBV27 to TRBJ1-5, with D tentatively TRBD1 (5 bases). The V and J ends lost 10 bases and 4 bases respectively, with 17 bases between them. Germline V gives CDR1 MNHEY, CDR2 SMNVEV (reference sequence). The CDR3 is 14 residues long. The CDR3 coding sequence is TGTGCCACCTCTCGGGGCTGGAGGAATCAGCCCCAGCATTTT. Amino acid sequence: CATSRGWRNQPQHF.

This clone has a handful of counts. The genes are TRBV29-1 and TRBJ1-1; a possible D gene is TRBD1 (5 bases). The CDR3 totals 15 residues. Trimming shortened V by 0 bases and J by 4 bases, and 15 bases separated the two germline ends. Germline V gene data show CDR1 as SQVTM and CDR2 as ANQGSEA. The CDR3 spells CSVEDLPGRPTEAFF. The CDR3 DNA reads TGCAGCGTTGAAGATCTTCCAGGGCGCCCCACTGAAGCTTTCTTT.

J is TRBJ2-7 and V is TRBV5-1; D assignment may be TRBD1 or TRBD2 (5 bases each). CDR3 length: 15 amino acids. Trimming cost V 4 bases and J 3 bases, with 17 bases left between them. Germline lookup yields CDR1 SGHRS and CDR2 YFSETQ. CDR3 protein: CASSAVGGSIYEQYF. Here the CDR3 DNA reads TGCGCCAGCAGCGCAGTTGGGGGTAGTATCTACGAGCAGTACTTC.

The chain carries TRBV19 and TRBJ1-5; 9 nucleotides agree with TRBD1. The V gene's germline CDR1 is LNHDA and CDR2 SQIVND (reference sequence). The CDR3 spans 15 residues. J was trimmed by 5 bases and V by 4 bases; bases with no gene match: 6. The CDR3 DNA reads TGTGCCAGTAGTACCTGGACAGGGGAAGATCAGCCCCAGCATTTT. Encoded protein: CASSTWTGEDQPQHF.

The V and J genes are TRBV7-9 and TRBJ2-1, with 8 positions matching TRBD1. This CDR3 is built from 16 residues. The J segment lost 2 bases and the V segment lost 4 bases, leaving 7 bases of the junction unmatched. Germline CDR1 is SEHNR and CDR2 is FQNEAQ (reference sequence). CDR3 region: CASSSAGGLTYNEQFF. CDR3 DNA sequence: TGTGCCAGCAGCTCGGCAGGGGGCCTAACCTACAATGAGCAGTTCTTC. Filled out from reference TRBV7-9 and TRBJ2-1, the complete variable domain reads DTGVSQNPRHKITKRGQNVTFRCDPISEHNRLYWYRQTLGQGPEFLTYFQNEAQLEKSRLLSDRFSAERPKGSFSTLEIQRTEQGDSAMYLCASSSAGGLTYNEQFFGPGTRLTVL.

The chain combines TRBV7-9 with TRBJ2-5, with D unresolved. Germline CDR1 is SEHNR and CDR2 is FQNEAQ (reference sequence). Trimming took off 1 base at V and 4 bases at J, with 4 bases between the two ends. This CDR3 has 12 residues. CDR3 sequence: CASSLGVETQYF. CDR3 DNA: TGTGCCAGCAGCTTAGGAGTAGAGACCCAGTACTTC.

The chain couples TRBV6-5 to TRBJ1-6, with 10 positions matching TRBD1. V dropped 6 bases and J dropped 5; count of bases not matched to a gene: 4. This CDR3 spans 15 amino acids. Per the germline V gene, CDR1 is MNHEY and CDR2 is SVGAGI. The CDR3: CASSTGTGDNSPLHF. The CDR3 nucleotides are TGTGCCAGCAGCACCGGGACAGGGGATAATTCACCCCTCCACTTT.